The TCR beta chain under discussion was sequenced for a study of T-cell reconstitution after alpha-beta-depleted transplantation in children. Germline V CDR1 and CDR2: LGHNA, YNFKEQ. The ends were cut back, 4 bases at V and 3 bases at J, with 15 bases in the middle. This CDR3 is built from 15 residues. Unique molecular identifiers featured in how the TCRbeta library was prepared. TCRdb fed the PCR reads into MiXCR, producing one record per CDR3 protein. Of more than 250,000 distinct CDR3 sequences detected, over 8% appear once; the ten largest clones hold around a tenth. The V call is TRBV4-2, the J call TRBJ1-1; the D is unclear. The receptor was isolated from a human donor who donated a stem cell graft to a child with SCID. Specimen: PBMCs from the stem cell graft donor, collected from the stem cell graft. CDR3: CASSPRLYPDTEAFF. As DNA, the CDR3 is TGTGCCAGCAGCCCTAGACTTTACCCGGACACTGAAGCTTTCTTT.